This paragraph covers one T cell receptor (beta chain) sequence. Its antigen remains unknown. The sample comes from a study of CXCR3-negative and CXCR3-positive naive CD8 T cells. Study details: Sequencing gave 120 million to 150 million TRB reads overall, about 1.5 +/- 0.3 million per library. The study's findings and limits: Naive subsets did not differ in surface CD5, and TRB CDR3 properties served to infer TCR strength. Diversity ran similarly high across both naive subsets but far lower in memory CD8+ cells. With CXCR3 expression partially decreased after cryopreservation, most assays relied on fresh PBMCs.

The authors made the TRB cDNA libraries by 5' RACE using UMI labels. Using the 5' RACE reads, TCRdb records one entry per CDR3 protein without DNA. This sample's table has some 41,000 distinct CDR3 sequences. This CDR3 is built from 15 residues. The germline CDR1 and CDR2 sequences are MNHEY and SVGEGT. The TCR comes from a human donor in good health. Some clones in this sample may be carry-over from other donors' samples. The chain combines TRBV6-2 or TRBV6-3 with TRBJ2-7; TCRdb picks TRBD1, but there is no DNA to check that call. The sample was memory CD8+ T cells from blood. CDR3 protein: CASSYRWDNSYEQYF.